This T cell receptor (delta chain) was sequenced for a study of γδ T cells in repeated Plasmodium falciparum infection. Study-wide results and limits: Vdelta2-negative gammadelta repertoires, largely Vdelta1+, seemingly showed infection-driven waves of new clonal selection. Malian donors came from one small rural village, predominantly one ethnic group.

The ends lost 2 bases at V and 4 bases at J; junction bases unmatched: 30. The CDR3 extends over 24 amino acids. The germline gives CDR1 TSWWSYY, CDR2 QGS. TCRdb used CATT to re-call clones from the multiplex PCR reads. Found here are around 52,000 delta-chain clones, 1.5% to 2% of them singletons; the top ten hold approximately 15%. This clone was observed a handful of times. The antigen is not known. A read error is the likely source, as a far larger clone sits one nucleotide away. The same CDR3 also results from other DNA sequences found in this sample. Flow sorting of PBMC yielded separate Vgamma9/Vdelta2+ and Vdelta2-negative gammadelta T cell populations for bulk repertoire analysis.

This TCR was sampled from a pool of human donors (malaria-infected and uninfected, not separated). The sequencing sample was made of gamma-delta T cells from blood. The chain links TRDV1 to TRDJ1, with 11 nucleotides matching TRDD3. CDR3 in amino acids: CALGELKSPPWGGGYALLGDKLIF. The CDR3 DNA is TGTGCTCTTGGGGAATTAAAAAGTCCCCCCTGGGGTGGGGGATACGCCTTGTTGGGCGATAAACTCATCTTT.